These 14 T cell receptor beta chains originate from one sample sequenced in a study of cytomegalovirus exposure and HLA in healthy donors. With 60 Vbeta and 13 Jbeta primers, the PCR was carried out. Only in-frame clones appear in the TCRdb table, and some are missing; sequencing was by immunoSEQ multiplex PCR. The table lists around 97,000 clones, 73% of them singletons. Sample: PBMCs. The receptors stem from a man aged 40-55 years in good health and CMV-seronegative.

The gene calls are TRBV2 and TRBJ2-3, with a possible D match to TRBD2 (6 bases). V lost 6 bases to trimming and J lost 2 bases, with 12 bases between them. Looked up from germline, CDR1 is SNHLY and CDR2 is FYNNEI. The CDR3 contains 14 residues. The CDR3 DNA is TGTGCCAGCAGGCCAAGGGAGGACACAGATACGCAGTATTTT. This gives the protein CASRPREDTDTQYF.

The gene calls are TRBV7-7 and TRBJ1-5, with no clear D. V shed 3 bases and J shed 4 bases, with 16 bases lying between them. The CDR3 length is 16 residues. Germline assignment: CDR1 SSHAT and CDR2 FNYEAQ (reference sequence). CDR3 DNA sequence: TGTGCCAGCAGCTTTTTCCGAGGCAGTGATAATCAGCCCCAGCATTTT. Residues: CASSFFRGSDNQPQHF.

This clone appeared a few times. V is TRBV6-1 and J is TRBJ2-1; D remains unclear. V shed 3 bases and J shed 4 bases, with 4 bases lying between them. The germline V gene has CDR1 MNHNS and CDR2 SASEGT. The CDR3 sequence is 12 residues long. CDR3 DNA sequence: TGTGCCAGCAGTGATCAATACAATGAGCAGTTCTTC. It yields the protein CASSDQYNEQFF.

This sequence joins TRBV7-2 and TRBJ2-5; a possible D gene is TRBD2 (5 bases). This CDR3 has 14 amino acids. Germline assignment: CDR1 SGHTA and CDR2 FQGNSA. The germline V and J ends were trimmed by 5 bases and 6 bases, with 16 bases remaining between them. The CDR3 region is CASSPRPSMKTQYF. CDR3 in DNA: TGTGCCAGCAGCCCCCGGCCTAGCATGAAGACCCAGTACTTC.

This clone was counted a few times. The chain couples TRBV7-8 to TRBJ2-7; 8 positions agree with TRBD1. CDR3 length: 13 residues. Germline V gives CDR1 SGHVS, CDR2 FQNEAQ. With 5 bases clipped from V and 3 bases from J, the junction kept 3 bases outside the gene matches. In nucleotides, the CDR3 is TGTGCCAGCAGCCAGACAGGGGTCTACGAGCAGTACTTC. It specifies CASSQTGVYEQYF. The full variable domain, its missing parts supplied by reference TRBV7-8 and TRBJ2-7, is GAGVSQSPRYKVAKRGQDVALRCDPISGHVSLFWYQQALGQGPEFLTYFQNEAQLDKSGLPSDRFFAERPEGSVSTLKIQRTQQEDSAVYLCASSQTGVYEQYFGPGTRLTVT.

The V gene is TRBV4-3, the J gene TRBJ2-7, with TRBD1 matching over 9 bases. Germline V gives CDR1 LGHNA, CDR2 YSLEER. V shed 3 bases, J shed 4 bases, and the junction held 4 bases outside the gene matches. The CDR3 runs to 14 residues. DNA of the CDR3: TGCGCCAGCAGCCAGGGGACAGGGAAATACGAGCAGTACTTC. This codes for CASSQGTGKYEQYF.

This clone was picked up a small number of times. This rearrangement joins TRBV4-2 to TRBJ1-2; 10 bases agree with TRBD1. The CDR3 has 17 amino acids. V was pared by 1 base and J by 3 bases, with 8 bases of the junction left unmatched. Germline assignment: CDR1 LGHNA and CDR2 YNFKEQ. The CDR3 protein is CASSQGQGASSYYGYTF. For the CDR3, the DNA is TGTGCCAGCAGCCAAGGACAGGGGGCGAGCTCTTACTATGGCTACACCTTC.

This chain joins TRBV5-5 and TRBJ2-1; 9 bases align to TRBD1. J lost 5 bases, V lost 4 bases, and 7 bases had no gene match. The CDR3 has 15 amino acids. Germline lookup yields CDR1 SGHKS and CDR2 YYEKEE (reference sequence). CDR3 amino acids: CASSQFGQGHNEQFF. For the CDR3, the DNA is TGTGCCAGCAGCCAATTCGGACAGGGGCACAATGAGCAGTTCTTC.

The chain has TRBV13 and TRBJ2-4; 11 positions agree with TRBD2. The CDR3 length is 15 residues. The V and J ends lost 4 bases and 1 base, in that order; junction bases with no gene match: 0. The V gene's germline CDR1 is PRHDT and CDR2 FYEKMQ (reference sequence). The CDR3 DNA is TGTGCCAGCAGCTCTAGCGGGGGGGCCAAAAACATTCAGTACTTC. The encoded protein is CASSSSGGAKNIQYF.

The J gene is TRBJ1-5, the V gene TRBV4-1, with 8 nucleotides matching TRBD1. Unmatched junction bases numbered 11, after V lost 1 base and J lost 6 bases. This CDR3 is 17 amino acids long. Germline V gene data show CDR1 as MGHRA and CDR2 as YSYEKL. The chain's CDR3 is CASSQVLDRAGLQPQHF. CDR3 bases: TGCGCCAGCAGCCAAGTTCTGGACAGGGCTGGCCTTCAGCCCCAGCATTTT.

The J gene is TRBJ2-2, the V gene TRBV7-9, with a weak D call TRBD1 (5 bases). This CDR3 has 13 residues. V lost 1 base to trimming and J lost 6 bases, with 6 bases between them. Germline CDR1 SEHNR, CDR2 FQNEAQ (reference sequence). The CDR3 sequence is CASSLEQAGELFF. CDR3 nucleotide sequence: TGTGCCAGCAGCTTAGAACAGGCCGGGGAGCTGTTTTTT. Supplemented by reference TRBV7-9 and TRBJ2-2, the full variable domain reads DTGVSQNPRHKITKRGQNVTFRCDPISEHNRLYWYRQTLGQGPEFLTYFQNEAQLEKSRLLSDRFSAERPKGSFSTLEIQRTEQGDSAMYLCASSLEQAGELFFGEGSRLTVL.

The chain uses TRBV5-6 and TRBJ2-3, with D tentatively TRBD1 (6 bases). The CDR3 loop spans 17 amino acids. V shed 0 bases and J shed 5 bases, with 19 bases lying between them. CDR1 is SGHDT, CDR2 YYEEEE, per germline. CDR3 loop: CASSLAGIRGAQDTQYF. The CDR3 coding sequence is TGTGCCAGCAGCTTGGCCGGGATCAGGGGAGCGCAAGATACGCAGTATTTT.

The CDR3 spells CASSIKGSGGAGELFF. In DNA form, the CDR3 reads TGTGCCAGCAGCATTAAGGGCAGCGGGGGGGCCGGGGAGCTGTTTTTT. The genes are TRBV7-3 and TRBJ2-2; 10 bases map to TRBD2. CDR3 length: 16 residues. From germline, CDR1 is SGHTA and CDR2 FQGTGA. V was pared by 5 bases and J by 6 bases, with 9 bases of the junction left unmatched.

This chain uses TRBV30 with TRBJ1-6, with 8 nucleotides matching TRBD1. The germline V gene has CDR1 GTSNPN and CDR2 SVGIG (reference sequence). With 5 bases clipped from V and 11 bases from J, the junction kept 11 bases outside the gene matches. The CDR3 has 14 residues. CDR3 DNA sequence: TGTGCCTGGGGGCGGGGACAGGACCTGACACCCCTCCACTTT. It translates to CAWGRGQDLTPLHF. The whole variable domain, filled in from reference TRBV30 and TRBJ1-6, reads SQTIHQWPATLVQPVGSPLSLECTVEGTSNPNLYWYRQAAGRGLQLLFYSVGIGQISSEVPQNLSASRPQDRQFILSSKKLLLSDSGFYLCAWGRGQDLTPLHFGNGTRLTVT.